Listed here are 7 T cell receptor beta chains from one sample, sequenced in a study of blood T cell repertoires in COVID-19. Sequencing used immunoSEQ multiplex PCR; TCRdb keeps in-frame clones, though not all of them. The sample records more than 200,000 clones, around four fifths being singletons. The sample taken for sequencing was peripheral blood. Receptors were obtained from an elderly woman with COVID-19, enrolled during active disease.

The chain combines TRBV28 with TRBJ1-2; D not certain. Germline lookup yields CDR1 MDHEN and CDR2 SYDVKM. The V gene lost 2 bases and the J gene lost 4 bases, with 11 bases spanning the gap. CDR3 length: 14 amino acids. The CDR3 DNA is TGTGCCAGCAGTTTAGTCACTTTCCTCTATGGCTACACCTTC. This sequence encodes CASSLVTFLYGYTF.

This chain links TRBV7-2 with TRBJ1-2, with TRBD1 matching over 7 bases. The germline gives CDR1 SGHTA, CDR2 FQGNSA. With V trimmed by 4 bases and J by 3 bases, 8 bases remained unmatched. The CDR3 runs to 15 residues. The CDR3 loop reads CASSSDSGTDYGYTF. The DNA for the CDR3 is TGTGCCAGCAGCTCAGATTCCGGGACAGACTATGGCTACACCTTC.

The chain carries TRBV30 and TRBJ2-7; D possibly corresponds to TRBD2 (7 bases). CDR1 GTSNPN and CDR2 SVGIG come from the germline V gene (reference sequence). The CDR3 extends over 14 amino acids. V shed 0 bases and J shed 6 bases, with 15 bases lying between them. CDR3 residues: CAWSVGGGTVEQYF. The DNA for the CDR3 is TGTGCCTGGAGTGTAGGGGGGGGTACGGTCGAGCAGTACTTC.

This sequence joins TRBV30 and TRBJ2-3; 9 bases fit TRBD2. V was pared by 3 bases and J by 3 bases, with 16 bases of the junction left unmatched. CDR1 and CDR2 (germline): GTSNPN, SVGIG (reference sequence). The CDR3 spans 18 residues. DNA for the CDR3: TGTGCCTGGAGCGTCGACCCCTGGAGCGGGGGGATAACAGATACGCAGTATTTT. Its protein is CAWSVDPWSGGITDTQYF.

The rearrangement uses TRBV4-1 and TRBJ2-3, with D possibly matching TRBD2 (6 bases). This CDR3 comprises 15 residues. Germline loops: CDR1 MGHRA, CDR2 YSYEKL. Trimming removed 4 bases from V and 0 bases from J, with 11 bases in between. CDR3 loop: CASSPLGLSTDTQYF. CDR3 nucleotide sequence: TGCGCCAGCAGCCCACTGGGACTTAGCACAGATACGCAGTATTTT.

This chain uses TRBV28 with TRBJ1-1, with a tentative D call TRBD1 (6 bases). Germline V gene lookup returns CDR1 MDHEN and CDR2 SYDVKM. The CDR3 is made up of 14 amino acids. V was pared by 4 bases and J by 6 bases, with 15 bases between. The CDR3 sequence is CASSSTGLRAEAFF. The CDR3 DNA sequence: TGTGCCAGCAGTTCAACAGGGCTAAGGGCTGAAGCTTTCTTT.

A single count supports this clone. The chain combines TRBV10-3 with TRBJ1-2; D not certain. This CDR3 is built from 15 residues. Deletions cut 2 bases from V and 4 bases from J, with 14 bases between. The germline CDR1 and CDR2 sequences are ENHRY and SYGVKD. The CDR3 nucleotides are TGTGCCATCAGTGAGACCTCAGCAGCGTCCTATGGCTACACCTTC. It encodes CAISETSAASYGYTF.